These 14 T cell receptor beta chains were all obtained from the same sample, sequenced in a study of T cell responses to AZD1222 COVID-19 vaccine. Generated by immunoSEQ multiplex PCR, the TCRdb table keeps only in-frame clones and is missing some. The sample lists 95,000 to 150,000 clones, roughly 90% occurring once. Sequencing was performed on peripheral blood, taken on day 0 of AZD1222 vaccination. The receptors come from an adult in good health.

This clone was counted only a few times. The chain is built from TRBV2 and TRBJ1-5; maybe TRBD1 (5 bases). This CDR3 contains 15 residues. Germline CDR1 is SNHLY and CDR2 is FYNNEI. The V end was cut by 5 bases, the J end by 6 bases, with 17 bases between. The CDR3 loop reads CASSPRTTPSQPQHF. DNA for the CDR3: TGTGCCAGCAGTCCTCGGACAACCCCCTCTCAGCCCCAGCATTTT.

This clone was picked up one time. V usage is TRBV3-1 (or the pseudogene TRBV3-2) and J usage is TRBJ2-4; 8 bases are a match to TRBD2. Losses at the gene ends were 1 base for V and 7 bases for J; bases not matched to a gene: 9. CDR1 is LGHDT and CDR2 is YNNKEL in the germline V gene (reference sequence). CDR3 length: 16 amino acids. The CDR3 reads CASSQGLTSERNIQYF. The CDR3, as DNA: TGTGCCAGCAGCCAAGGATTGACTAGCGAGAGGAACATTCAGTACTTC.

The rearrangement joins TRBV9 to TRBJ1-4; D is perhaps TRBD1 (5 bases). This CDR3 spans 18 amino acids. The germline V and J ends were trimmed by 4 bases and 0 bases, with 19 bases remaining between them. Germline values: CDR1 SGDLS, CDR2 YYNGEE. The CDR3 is CASSQGVASGATNEKLFF. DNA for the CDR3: TGTGCCAGCAGCCAGGGTGTGGCCTCGGGAGCAACTAATGAAAAACTGTTTTTT.

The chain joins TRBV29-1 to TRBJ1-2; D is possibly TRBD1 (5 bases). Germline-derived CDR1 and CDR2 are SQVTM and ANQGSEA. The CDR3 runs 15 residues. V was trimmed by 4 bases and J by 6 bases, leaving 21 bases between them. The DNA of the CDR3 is TGCAGCGTTGCTCACCGCTTCAAGGGGCAGGATGGCTACACCTTC. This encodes CSVAHRFKGQDGYTF.

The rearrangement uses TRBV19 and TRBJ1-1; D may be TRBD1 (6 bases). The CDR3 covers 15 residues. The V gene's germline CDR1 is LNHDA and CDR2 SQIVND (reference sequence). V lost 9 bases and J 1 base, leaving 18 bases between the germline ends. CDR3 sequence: CASQEGVVGNTEAFF. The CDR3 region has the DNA TGTGCCAGCCAAGAGGGGGTCGTGGGGAACACTGAAGCTTTCTTT.

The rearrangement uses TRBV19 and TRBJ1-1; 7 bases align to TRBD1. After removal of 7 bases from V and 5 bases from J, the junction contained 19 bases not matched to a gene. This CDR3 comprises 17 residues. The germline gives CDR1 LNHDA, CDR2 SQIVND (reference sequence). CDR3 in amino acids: CASTSGTGARRVTEAFF. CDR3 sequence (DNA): TGTGCCAGTACCTCCGGCACAGGGGCCAGGAGAGTAACTGAAGCTTTCTTT.

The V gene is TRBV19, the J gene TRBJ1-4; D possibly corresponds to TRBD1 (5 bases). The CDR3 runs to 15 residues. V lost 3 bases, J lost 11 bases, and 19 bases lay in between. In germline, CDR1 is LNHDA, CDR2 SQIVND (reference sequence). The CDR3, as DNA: TGTGCCAGTAGTATGTTGTTTGACGGGGGTAGGAAACTGTTTTTT. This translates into CASSMLFDGGRKLFF. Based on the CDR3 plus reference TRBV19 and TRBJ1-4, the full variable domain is DGGITQSPKYLFRKEGQNVTLSCEQNLNHDAMYWYRQDPGQGLRLIYYSQIVNDFQKGDIAEGYSVSREKKESFPLTVTSAQKNPTAFYLCASSMLFDGGRKLFFGSGTQLSVL.

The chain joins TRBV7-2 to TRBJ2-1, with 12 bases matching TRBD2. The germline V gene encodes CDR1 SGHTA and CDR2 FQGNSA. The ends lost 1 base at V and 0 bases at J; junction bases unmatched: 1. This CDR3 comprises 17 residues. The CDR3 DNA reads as TGTGCCAGCAGCTTAGAACTAGCGGGGGGCTCCTACAATGAGCAGTTCTTC. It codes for CASSLELAGGSYNEQFF.

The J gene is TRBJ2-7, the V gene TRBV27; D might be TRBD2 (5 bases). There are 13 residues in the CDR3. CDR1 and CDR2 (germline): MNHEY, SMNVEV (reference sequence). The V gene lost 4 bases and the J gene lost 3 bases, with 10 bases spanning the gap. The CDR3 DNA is TGTGCCAGCAGTTCGACGGGGAACTACGAGCAGTACTTC. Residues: CASSSTGNYEQYF.

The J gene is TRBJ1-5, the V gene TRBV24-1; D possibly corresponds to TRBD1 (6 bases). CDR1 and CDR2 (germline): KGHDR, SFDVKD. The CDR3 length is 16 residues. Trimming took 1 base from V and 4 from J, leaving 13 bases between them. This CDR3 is CATSDLAGVSNQPQHF. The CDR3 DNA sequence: TGTGCCACCAGTGATTTAGCAGGGGTAAGTAATCAGCCCCAGCATTTT.

The CDR3 here is CASSGGGGGSQPQHF. The CDR3, as DNA: TGTGCCAGCAGTGGTGGAGGAGGGGGCAGTCAGCCCCAGCATTTT. The chain has TRBV2 and TRBJ1-5, with TRBD1 matching over 7 bases. The germline V gene encodes CDR1 SNHLY and CDR2 FYNNEI. This CDR3 has 15 residues. V lost 4 bases, J lost 6 bases, and 9 bases stayed unmatched.

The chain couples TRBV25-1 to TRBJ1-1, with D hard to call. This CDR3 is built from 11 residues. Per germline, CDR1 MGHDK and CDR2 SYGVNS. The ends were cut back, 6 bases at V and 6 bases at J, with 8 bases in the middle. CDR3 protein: CASRGWAEAFF. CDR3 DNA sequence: TGTGCCAGCAGGGGGTGGGCTGAAGCTTTCTTT. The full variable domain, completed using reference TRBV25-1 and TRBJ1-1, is EADIYQTPRYLVIGTGKKITLECSQTMGHDKMYWYQQDPGMELHLIHYSYGVNSTEKGDLSSESTVSRIRTEHFPLTLESARPSHTSQYLCASRGWAEAFFGQGTRLTVV.

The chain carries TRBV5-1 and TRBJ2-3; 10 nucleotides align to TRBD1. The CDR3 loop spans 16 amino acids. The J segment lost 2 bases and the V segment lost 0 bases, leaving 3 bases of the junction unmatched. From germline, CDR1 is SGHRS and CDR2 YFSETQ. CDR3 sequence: CASSLGDRGYTDTQYF. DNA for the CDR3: TGCGCCAGCAGCTTGGGGGACAGGGGTTACACAGATACGCAGTATTTT.

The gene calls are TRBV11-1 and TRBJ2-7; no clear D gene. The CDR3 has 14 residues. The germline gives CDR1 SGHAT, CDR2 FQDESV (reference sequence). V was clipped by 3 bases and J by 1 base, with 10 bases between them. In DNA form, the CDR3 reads TGTGCCAGCAGCTTCGACTTACCTTCCTACGAGCAGTACTTC. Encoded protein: CASSFDLPSYEQYF.